The 20 T cell receptor beta chains below come from one sample, sequenced in a study of immune cell composition in non-small cell lung cancer. Repertoires were generated with immunoSEQ multiplex PCR, while TCRdb's copy carries only in-frame clones and drops some. The sample includes some 2,600 clones, over 70% seen only once; the top ten take over 15%. The specimen sequenced was lung tumor tissue. The origin of the receptors is a human donor with non-small cell lung cancer.

The genes are TRBV4-2 and TRBJ1-1, with D perhaps matching TRBD1 (5 bases). Trimming left V 7 bases short and J 0 bases short, with 9 bases between. This CDR3 has 13 amino acids. Looked up from germline, CDR1 is LGHNA and CDR2 is YNFKEQ. The DNA for the CDR3 is TGTGCCAGCACGGACAAGATGAACACTGAAGCTTTCTTT. It is translated as CASTDKMNTEAFF.

The chain uses TRBV6-6 and TRBJ2-3; D perhaps matches TRBD2 (6 bases). Germline V gene lookup returns CDR1 MNHNY and CDR2 SVGAGI (reference sequence). The CDR3 runs 16 residues. The V end lost 3 bases, the J end lost 1 base, and 14 bases lay between the germline ends. CDR3 bases: TGTGCCAGCAGTTATGGTCTTGCTAGCGGCACAGATACGCAGTATTTT. It yields the protein CASSYGLASGTDTQYF.

V gene TRBV19 combines with J gene TRBJ2-1; possibly TRBD1 for D (5 bases). The V gene lost 0 bases and the J gene lost 2 bases, with 11 bases spanning the gap. This CDR3 has 16 amino acids. The germline V gene has CDR1 LNHDA and CDR2 SQIVND (reference sequence). The CDR3 protein is CASSIDPRTTYNEQFF. Written as DNA, the CDR3 is TGTGCCAGTAGTATAGATCCCAGGACAACCTACAATGAGCAGTTCTTC.

In its sample, this clone was seen a few times. The chain uses TRBV6-5 and TRBJ2-5; D is possibly TRBD2 (6 bases). CDR1 and CDR2 (germline): MNHEY, SVGAGI. The CDR3 extends over 13 amino acids. The germline V and J ends were trimmed by 5 bases and 4 bases, with 11 bases remaining between them. The CDR3 sequence is CASSPLGGETQYF. The CDR3 bases are TGTGCCAGCAGTCCCTTGGGGGGAGAGACCCAGTACTTC.

The J gene is TRBJ1-1, the V gene TRBV6-5, with D maybe TRBD1 (5 bases). Germline-derived CDR1 and CDR2 are MNHEY and SVGAGI. The V end was cut by 6 bases, the J end by 6 bases, with 11 bases between. This CDR3 is built from 12 residues. The CDR3 here is CASRGWGAEAFF. CDR3 sequence (DNA): TGTGCCAGCAGAGGGTGGGGGGCTGAAGCTTTCTTT.

In the case of this clone: Germline and junction disagree at one end, which may indicate a read error. The chain employs TRBV6-1 and TRBJ1-1, with 7 nucleotides matching TRBD1. The CDR3 is made up of 15 amino acids. The germline gives CDR1 MNHNS, CDR2 SASEGT. The CDR3 reads CASSEGGQLNTEAFF. DNA for the CDR3: TGTGCCAGCAGCGAAGGGGGACAGCTAAACACTGAAGCTTTCTTT.

A remark on this clone: The sample carries other DNA sequences with the same CDR3. This chain links TRBV5-4 with TRBJ2-7; 7 bases line up with TRBD1. Germline loops: CDR1 SGHNT, CDR2 YYREEE (reference sequence). The V gene end was trimmed by 1 base and the J gene end by 3 bases; junction bases not matched to a gene: 4. The CDR3 length is 14 residues. CDR3 amino acids: CASSLQGTDYEQYF. The DNA for the CDR3 is TGTGCCAGCAGCTTGCAGGGGACAGACTACGAGCAGTACTTC. Full variable domain (remainder filled in from reference TRBV5-4 and TRBJ2-7): ETGVTQSPTHLIKTRGQQVTLRCSSQSGHNTVSWYQQALGQGPQFIFQYYREEENGRGNFPPRFSGLQFPNYSSELNVNALELDDSALYLCASSLQGTDYEQYFGPGTRLTVT.

This chain joins TRBV13 and TRBJ2-7; TRBD1 agrees at 9 bases. The CDR3 is 14 residues long. V shed 4 bases and J 6 bases; nucleotides not matched to a gene: 7. Germline lookup yields CDR1 PRHDT and CDR2 FYEKMQ (reference sequence). CDR3 in DNA: TGTGCCAGCAGCTCCGGGACAGGGTGGACCGAGCAGTACTTC. Encoded protein: CASSSGTGWTEQYF.

This chain uses TRBV5-4 with TRBJ2-5; 10 bases map to TRBD1. CDR3 length: 15 amino acids. After removal of 2 bases from V and 5 bases from J, the junction contained 6 bases not matched to a gene. Germline V gene lookup returns CDR1 SGHNT and CDR2 YYREEE (reference sequence). The CDR3 protein is CASSFRTGGFETQYF. CDR3 bases: TGTGCCAGCAGCTTTCGGACAGGGGGTTTTGAGACCCAGTACTTC.

This chain uses TRBV5-6 with TRBJ2-3, with 9 nucleotides matching TRBD1. Germline V gives CDR1 SGHDT, CDR2 YYEEEE. This CDR3 has 15 residues. J was trimmed by 4 bases and V by 2 bases; bases with no gene match: 5. CDR3 sequence: CASSFPQGAADTQYF. The CDR3 DNA reads as TGTGCCAGCAGCTTTCCACAGGGGGCGGCAGATACGCAGTATTTT.

CDR3: CASSVQGGSYEQYF. CDR3 nucleotide sequence: TGTGCCAGTAGTGTCCAGGGGGGATCCTACGAGCAGTACTTC. The chain carries TRBV19 and TRBJ2-7; the D gene is possibly TRBD1 (7 bases). The CDR3 is made up of 14 amino acids. V dropped 5 bases and J dropped 1 base, with 12 bases sitting between them. In germline, CDR1 is LNHDA, CDR2 SQIVND (reference sequence).

This chain uses TRBV4-1 with TRBJ1-6, with 9 bases fitting TRBD1. This CDR3 comprises 16 residues. Germline V gene data show CDR1 as MGHRA and CDR2 as YSYEKL. Unmatched junction bases numbered 8, after V lost 0 bases and J lost 11 bases. The CDR3 coding sequence is TGCGCCAGCAGCCAAGACGTAACAGGGGGCTCGGCACCCCTCCACTTT. Translating gives CASSQDVTGGSAPLHF.

The rearrangement uses TRBV9 and TRBJ2-4, with D maybe TRBD2 (5 bases). The CDR3 extends over 14 amino acids. V shed 0 bases and J shed 6 bases, with 10 bases lying between them. Germline values: CDR1 SGDLS, CDR2 YYNGEE. The CDR3 coding sequence is TGTGCCAGCAGCGTAGGCGGGTATAGAAACATTCAGTACTTC. This encodes CASSVGGYRNIQYF.

This clone came up once. V and J are TRBV18 and TRBJ2-7; the match to TRBD2 covers 15 bases. V lost 2 bases to trimming and J lost 0 bases; unmatched junction nucleotides: 5. The CDR3 spans 18 residues. CDR1 KGHSH and CDR2 LQKENI come from the germline V gene. CDR3 residues: CASSPIRTSGGASYEQYF. Written as DNA, the CDR3 is TGTGCCAGCTCACCAATTAGGACTAGCGGGGGGGCCTCCTACGAGCAGTACTTC.

This chain links TRBV10-1 with TRBJ1-1, with TRBD1 as a possible D gene (5 bases). The CDR3 is 13 residues long. The V end lost 7 bases, the J end lost 4 bases, and 13 bases lay between the germline ends. Germline CDR1 and CDR2: WNHNN and SYGVQD (reference sequence). The CDR3 loop is CASNFQGGTEAFF. CDR3 nucleotide sequence: TGCGCCAGCAATTTTCAGGGAGGCACTGAAGCTTTCTTT.

About this clone itself: Relative to the germline gene, one junction end is altered; a read error may explain this. The gene calls are TRBV7-7 and TRBJ2-2, with 10 bases that match TRBD2. CDR1 is SSHAT and CDR2 is FNYEAQ in the germline V gene (reference sequence). This CDR3 region has 20 residues. CDR3 region: CARSPFGERGGLKDTGELFF. The CDR3 DNA reads TGTGCCCGCAGCCCCTTCGGGGAGCGGGGGGGCCTGAAGGACACCGGGGAGCTGTTTTTT.

The chain carries TRBV11-1 and TRBJ2-3, with D unclear. The CDR3 totals 13 residues. The V and J ends lost 5 bases and 2 bases respectively, with 8 bases between them. Germline V lookup: CDR1 SGHAT, CDR2 FQDESV (reference sequence). The CDR3 sequence is CASSPRVTDTQYF. The CDR3 DNA reads as TGTGCCAGCAGCCCACGGGTCACAGATACGCAGTATTTT.

The V call is TRBV6-5, the J call TRBJ2-7, with 9 nucleotides matching TRBD1. With V trimmed by 6 bases and J by 2 bases, 5 bases remained unmatched. The length of the CDR3 is 14 residues. CDR1 is MNHEY, CDR2 SVGAGI, per germline. The CDR3, as DNA: TGTGCCAGCAGGCACAGGGGGCGAACCTACGAGCAGTACTTC. This translates into CASRHRGRTYEQYF.

The genes are TRBV25-1 and TRBJ1-6; TRBD1 might be the D (5 bases). The germline gives CDR1 MGHDK, CDR2 SYGVNS. V was shortened by 8 bases and J by 12 bases, with 11 bases between the two germline ends. The length of the CDR3 is 11 residues. CDR3 nucleotides: TGTGCCAGCGGGGGGACGGGACCCCTCCACTTT. Residues: CASGGTGPLHF. Full variable domain (remainder filled in from reference TRBV25-1 and TRBJ1-6): EADIYQTPRYLVIGTGKKITLECSQTMGHDKMYWYQQDPGMELHLIHYSYGVNSTEKGDLSSESTVSRIRTEHFPLTLESARPSHTSQYLCASGGTGPLHFGNGTRLTVT.

The genes are TRBV5-6 and TRBJ1-6; perhaps TRBD1 as D (6 bases). The germline V gene has CDR1 SGHDT and CDR2 YYEEEE. This CDR3 has 15 amino acids. The V and J ends lost 4 bases and 4 bases respectively, with 12 bases between them. The CDR3 DNA follows: TGTGCCAGCAGCGGGGAGACAGGATATAATTCACCCCTCCACTTT. Its translation: CASSGETGYNSPLHF.